This T cell receptor (beta chain) was observed in a study of T-cell memory formation after mild COVID-19. Notes on the study in general: Contracting clones from day 15 to 85 showed balanced CD4/CD8; later expanders favored CD4+.

A word on this clonotype: Its target is unknown. Sequence at one end of the junction differs from germline and may be a read error.

TCRdb reprocessed the 5' RACE reads with MiXCR, giving one entry per CDR3 protein. The sample lists roughly 160,000 distinct CDR3 sequences, approximately 10% seen once, with 3.5% to 4% in the top ten. Germline V gene lookup returns CDR1 SNHLY and CDR2 FYNNEI. CDR3 length: 11 amino acids. V usage is TRBV2 and J usage is TRBJ2-7, with 10 positions matching TRBD1. Material for sequencing was PBMCs or a T cell subset sorted from them (not recorded which). The sequence derives from a man younger than 35 who had mild COVID-19 (a few samples of this study predate the infection). Cell type and time point are not known. The CDR3 nucleotides read TGCGGGACAGGGGTCGGCTACGAGCAGTACTTC. As protein: CGTGVGYEQYF.